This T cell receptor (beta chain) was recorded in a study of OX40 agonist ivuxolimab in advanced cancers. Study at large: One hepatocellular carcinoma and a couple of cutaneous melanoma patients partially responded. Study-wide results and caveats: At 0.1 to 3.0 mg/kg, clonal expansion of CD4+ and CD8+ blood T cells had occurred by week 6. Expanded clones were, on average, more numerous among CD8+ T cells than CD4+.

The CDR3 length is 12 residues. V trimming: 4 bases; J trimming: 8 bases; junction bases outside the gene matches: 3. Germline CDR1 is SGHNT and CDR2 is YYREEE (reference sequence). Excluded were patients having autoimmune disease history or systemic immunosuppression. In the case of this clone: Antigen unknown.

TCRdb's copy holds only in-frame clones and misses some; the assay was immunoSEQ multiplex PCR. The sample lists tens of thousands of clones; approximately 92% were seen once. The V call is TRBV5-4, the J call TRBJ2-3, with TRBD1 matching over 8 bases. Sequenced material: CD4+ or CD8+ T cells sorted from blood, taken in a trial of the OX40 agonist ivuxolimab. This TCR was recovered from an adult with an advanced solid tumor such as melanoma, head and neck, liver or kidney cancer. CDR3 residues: CASSVDRVTQYF. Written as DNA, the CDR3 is TGTGCCAGCAGCGTGGACAGGGTTACGCAGTATTTT.